This entry lists 19 T cell receptor beta chains sequenced from one sample in a study of CD8+CD57+ T cells in acquired aplastic anemia. The use of genomic DNA as template underpinned the TCR beta VDJ and CDR3 profiling. Via MiXCR, TCRdb re-called the reads, giving one row per CDR3 protein. Seen here are approximately 190,000 distinct CDR3 sequences, under 70% observed once, and the top ten hold 40% to 55%. The sequencing sample was made of sorted CD4+, CD8+, or CD8+CD57+ T cells (not recorded which) from PBMCs. The receptor set was obtained from a human donor with severe aplastic anemia or a healthy control (not recorded which).

The chain employs TRBV10-3 and TRBJ2-2; no reliable D call. The CDR3 length is 15 residues. In germline, CDR1 is ENHRY, CDR2 SYGVKD. V lost 3 bases and J lost 9, with 17 bases in between. In nucleotides, the CDR3 is TGTGCCATCAGTGACGCAGGCTACCTTTCTAGGGAGCTGTTTTTT. Encoded protein: CAISDAGYLSRELFF.

The chain is built from TRBV7-3 and TRBJ2-3; 9 nucleotides match TRBD2. The CDR3 has 15 residues. Germline V gene sequence: CDR1 SGHTA, CDR2 FQGTGA. V shed 5 bases and J 5 bases; nucleotides not matched to a gene: 8. The CDR3, as DNA: TGTGCCAGCAGCACAGGAGGAGCGGGAGGAGATACGCAGTATTTT. This encodes CASSTGGAGGDTQYF. The variable domain in full, completed from reference TRBV7-3 and TRBJ2-3, reads GAGVSQTPSNKVTEKGKYVELRCDPISGHTALYWYRQSLGQGPEFLIYFQGTGAADDSGLPNDRFFAVRPEGSVSTLKIQRTERGDSAVYLCASSTGGAGGDTQYFGPGTRLTVL.

The chain carries TRBV19 and TRBJ1-5; 8 bases map to TRBD1. This CDR3 comprises 15 residues. Germline CDR1 LNHDA, CDR2 SQIVND (reference sequence). J lost 7 bases, V lost 7 bases, and 12 bases had no gene match. CDR3 sequence (DNA): TGTGCCAGTATTAATCGGGGAACAGGGGGACAGCCCCAGCATTTT. It yields the protein CASINRGTGGQPQHF.

The rearrangement uses TRBV7-8 and TRBJ1-1; a possible D gene is TRBD1 (6 bases). The CDR3 is made up of 14 amino acids. Trimming removed 5 bases at V and 3 bases at J, with 13 bases between. CDR1 is SGHVS and CDR2 is FQNEAQ in the germline V gene. The chain's CDR3 is CASSQNYRDTEAFF. The CDR3 region has the DNA TGTGCCAGCAGCCAAAACTACAGGGACACTGAAGCTTTCTTT.

The chain recombines TRBV12-3 or TRBV12-4 with TRBJ1-1; D is ambiguous. V dropped 6 bases and J dropped 4 bases, with 9 bases sitting between them. This CDR3 contains 12 residues. CDR3 in amino acids: CASRTPGTEAFF. Here the CDR3 DNA reads TGTGCCAGCAGAACGCCGGGCACTGAAGCTTTCTTT.

This chain connects TRBV20-1 to TRBJ1-5; 9 nucleotides agree with TRBD1. The CDR3 runs 18 residues. Germline V gives CDR1 DFQATT, CDR2 SNEGSKA (reference sequence). V lost 4 bases, J lost 1 base, and 14 bases stayed unmatched. The CDR3 bases are TGCAGTGCTAAACCGATGACAGGGGGGTCGGCCAGCAATCAGCCCCAGCATTTT. The encoded protein is CSAKPMTGGSASNQPQHF.

The V gene is TRBV27, the J gene TRBJ2-7; D gene uncertain. V was cut by 5 bases and J by 0 bases, with 11 bases left in between. Germline lookup yields CDR1 MNHEY and CDR2 SMNVEV (reference sequence). The CDR3 loop spans 14 amino acids. CDR3 sequence: CASSPASLSYEQYF. The CDR3 DNA follows: TGTGCCAGCAGTCCTGCGAGTCTCTCCTACGAGCAGTACTTC.

As regards this clonotype: A much more abundant neighbour one base away suggests this may be a read error. The rearrangement links TRBV19 to TRBJ1-6; D gene unclear. CDR1 is LNHDA and CDR2 is SQIVND in the germline V gene (reference sequence). The CDR3 covers 13 residues. The CDR3 is CASSLTEGSPLRF. CDR3 DNA sequence: TGTGCCAGTAGTCTCACGGAAGGATCACCCCTCCGCTTT.

The J gene is TRBJ1-6, the V gene TRBV20-1; possibly TRBD1 for D (5 bases). The germline gives CDR1 DFQATT, CDR2 SNEGSKA (reference sequence). With 5 bases removed from V and 7 bases from J, the gap between germline ends came to 18 bases. The CDR3 extends over 15 amino acids. In DNA, the CDR3 is TGCAGTGCTCCATACGGGGGGGGAGGGAATTCACCCCTCCACTTT. Amino acid sequence: CSAPYGGGGNSPLHF.

V and J are TRBV7-2 and TRBJ2-7; tentatively, D is TRBD1 or TRBD2 (5 bases each). The CDR3 is made up of 15 amino acids. Germline loops: CDR1 SGHTA, CDR2 FQGNSA. V was cut by 6 bases and J by 0 bases, with 15 bases left in between. The CDR3 DNA reads TGTGCCAGCAGGGCCGGGACCTCACTCTCCTACGAGCAGTACTTC. Protein product: CASRAGTSLSYEQYF.

This clonotype has a handful of counts. The V gene is TRBV12-3 or TRBV12-4, the J gene TRBJ2-5, with unresolved D. The V and J ends lost 5 bases and 5 bases respectively, with 9 bases between them. This CDR3 spans 12 amino acids. CDR3 sequence (DNA): TGTGCCAGCAGTCGCGGACGGGAGACCCAGTACTTC. Encoded protein: CASSRGRETQYF.

The rearrangement joins TRBV12-3 or TRBV12-4 to TRBJ2-5, with D maybe TRBD2 (5 bases). V lost 3 bases and J lost 4, with 12 bases in between. The CDR3 covers 14 residues. The CDR3 loop reads CASSLSSGGETQYF. The CDR3 coding sequence is TGTGCCAGCAGTTTGAGCTCAGGAGGAGAGACCCAGTACTTC.

In the case of this clonotype: Germline and junction disagree at one end, which may indicate a read error. The J gene is TRBJ2-7, the V gene TRBV7-3; TRBD2 matches at 7 bases. The CDR3 is made up of 14 amino acids. In germline, CDR1 is SGHTA, CDR2 FQGTGA. For the CDR3, the DNA is TGCGCCAGCAGCAGCAGCGGGGAGGACTACGAGCAGTGCTTC. Its translation is CASSSSGEDYEQCF.

The rearrangement links TRBV7-8 to TRBJ1-3; D is unresolved. This CDR3 comprises 17 residues. Trimming took 1 base from V and 0 from J, leaving 13 bases between them. Per the germline V gene, CDR1 is SGHVS and CDR2 is FQNEAQ. CDR3 region: CASSLDRAYSSGNTIYF. The CDR3 nucleotides read TGTGCCAGCAGCTTAGATCGAGCGTACAGCTCTGGAAACACCATATATTTT.

This clonotype showed up just once. V is TRBV7-9 and J is TRBJ2-1, with 10 bases fitting TRBD2. The J call is doubtful: the DNA matches TRBJ2-5 better. This CDR3 comprises 16 residues. Germline loops: CDR1 SEHNR, CDR2 FQNEAQ (reference sequence). The CDR3 loop reads CASSFSPASGSGTQYF. The CDR3 bases are TGTGCCAGCAGCTTTAGCCCGGCTAGCGGGAGCGGGACCCAGTACTTC.

The genes are TRBV7-6 and TRBJ2-7; TRBD2 aligns across 9 bases. Per the germline V gene, CDR1 is SGHVS and CDR2 is FNYEAQ. The CDR3 sequence is 14 residues long. After removal of 1 base from V and 7 bases from J, the junction contained 5 bases not matched to a gene. The CDR3 here is CASSLGGGAREQYF. CDR3 coding DNA: TGTGCCAGCAGCTTAGGCGGGGGGGCGCGGGAGCAGTACTTC.

The chain combines TRBV7-2 with TRBJ2-6; D is ambiguous. Between the trimmed V and J ends, which lost 5 bases and 0 bases, there was a span of 11 bases. CDR3 length: 16 amino acids. Germline V CDR1 and CDR2: SGHTA, FQGNSA. CDR3 coding DNA: TGTGCCAGCAGCCCCCCCGACCTCTCTGGGGCCAACGTCCTGACTTTC. Amino acid sequence: CASSPPDLSGANVLTF. The full variable domain, in which reference TRBV7-2 and TRBJ2-6 provide the parts outside the CDR3, is GAGVSQSPSNKVTEKGKDVELRCDPISGHTALYWYRQSLGQGLEFLIYFQGNSAPDKSGLPSDRFSAERTGGSVSTLTIQRTQQEDSAVYLCASSPPDLSGANVLTFGAGSRLTVL.

This chain links TRBV20-1 with TRBJ2-3, with 9 bases lining up with TRBD2. The CDR3 length is 15 residues. Germline V lookup: CDR1 DFQATT, CDR2 SNEGSKA (reference sequence). V shed 0 bases, J shed 6 bases, and the junction held 7 bases outside the gene matches. The CDR3 sequence: CSAREAGGGTDTQYF. In nucleotides, the CDR3 is TGCAGTGCTAGAGAAGCGGGAGGCGGTACTGATACGCAGTATTTT.

This clonotype showed up just a few times. V usage is TRBV19 and J usage is TRBJ1-1; D unclear. V was shortened by 5 bases and J by 10 bases, with 11 bases between the two germline ends. Per germline, CDR1 LNHDA and CDR2 SQIVND (reference sequence). CDR3 length: 11 amino acids. The CDR3 bases are TGTGCCAGTAGTGCACGGACCGGAGCTTTCTTT. It codes for CASSARTGAFF.